This is a list of T cell receptor beta chains from one sample in a study of shared clonotypes between healthy human individuals. The protocol was immunoSEQ multiplex PCR, while the TCRdb copy is restricted to in-frame clones and leaves out a portion. The sample records about half a million clones, 70% to 85% being singletons. Sequencing input: PBMCs. These receptors were obtained from a woman in her thirties or forties in good health. Some clones in this sample may be carry-over from other donors' samples. Both conserved end residues are part of each CDR3. The D gene is left open where the match is weak. Some rows have no size entry. The others give once, few or many, or a class for an expanded clone.

j_gene,abundance,d_gene,v_gene,CDR3nt,CDR3aa
TRBJ2-1,-,-,TRBV11-3,TGTGCCAGCAGCTTAGTTGAAGATGAGCAGTTCTTC,CASSLVEDEQFF
TRBJ1-5,-,-,TRBV19,TGTGCCAGTAGTATCGGCCCGGGACGCAATAACAATCAGCCCCAGCATTTT,CASSIGPGRNNNQPQHF
TRBJ2-7,once,-,TRBV11-2,TGTGCCAGTCGGAGGGCGGGGAGCTCCTACGAGCAGTACTTC,CASRRAGSSYEQYF
TRBJ2-7,-,-,TRBV11-2,TGTGCCAGCAGCCCCCCCCGTGGGCACTCCTACGAGCAGTACTTC,CASSPPRGHSYEQYF
TRBJ1-2,-,-,TRBV5-6,TGTGCCAGCAGCTTGTTCGGGGGGCGAAACTATGGCTACACCTTC,CASSLFGGRNYGYTF
TRBJ2-1,-,-,TRBV9,TGTGCCAGCAGCGTAGCGGGTAGGGAGACGTCACGGAATGAGCAGTTCTTC,CASSVAGRETSRNEQFF
TRBJ2-4,once,-,TRBV27,TGTGCCAGCAGTTCCCGGGCCTTGGGAAACATTCAGTACTTC,CASSSRALGNIQYF
TRBJ2-4,-,-,TRBV6-1,TGTGCCAGCAGTGAAGCCGGACAAAACATTCAGTACTTC,CASSEAGQNIQYF
TRBJ2-1,-,TRBD2,TRBV11-2,TGTGCCAGCAGCCCGGGGGGACTAGGACACAATGAGCAGTTCTTC,CASSPGGLGHNEQFF
TRBJ2-7,-,-,TRBV28,TGTGCCAGCAGTTTGTCGAGTGTGGGGGGAAACGAGCAGTACTTC,CASSLSSVGGNEQYF
TRBJ1-5,-,TRBD1,TRBV13,TGTGCCAGCGGAGAAAGGGGGACAGGTCCTAATCAGCCCCAGCATTTT,CASGERGTGPNQPQHF